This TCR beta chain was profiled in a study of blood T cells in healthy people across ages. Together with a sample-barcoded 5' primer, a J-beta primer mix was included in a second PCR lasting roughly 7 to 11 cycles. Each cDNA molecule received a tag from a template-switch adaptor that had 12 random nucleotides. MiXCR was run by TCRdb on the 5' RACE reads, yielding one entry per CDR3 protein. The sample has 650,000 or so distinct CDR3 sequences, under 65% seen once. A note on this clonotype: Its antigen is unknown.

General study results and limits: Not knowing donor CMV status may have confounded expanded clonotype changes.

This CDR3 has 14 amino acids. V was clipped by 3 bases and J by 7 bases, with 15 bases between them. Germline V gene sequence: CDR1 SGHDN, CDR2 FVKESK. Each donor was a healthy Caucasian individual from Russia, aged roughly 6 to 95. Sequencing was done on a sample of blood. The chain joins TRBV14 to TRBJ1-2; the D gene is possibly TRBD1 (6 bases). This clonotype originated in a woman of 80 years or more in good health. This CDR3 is CASSQAGAVRGYTF. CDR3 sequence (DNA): TGTGCCAGCAGCCAGGCAGGGGCTGTGCGTGGCTACACCTTC.